This TCR beta chain was observed in a study of early T cells in non-severe SARS-CoV-2 infection. This clonotype occurred many times. TCRdb reprocessed the 5' RACE reads with MiXCR, giving one entry per CDR3 protein. The sample has around 89,000 distinct CDR3 sequences, roughly 14% seen once. The receptor comes from an adult who was a healthcare worker with PCR-confirmed SARS-CoV-2 infection or an uninfected control (not recorded which). Material: whole blood.

DNA of the CDR3: TGTGCCAGCAGCCAAGAGTGGGACAGGGATGAAGCTTTCTTT. Translation gives CASSQEWDRDEAFF. The chain combines TRBV3-1 with TRBJ1-1, with TRBD1 matching 9 bases. The trim removed 0 bases at V and 7 bases at J, leaving 3 bases unmatched. Germline V gene sequence: CDR1 LGHDT, CDR2 YNNKEL (reference sequence). The CDR3 covers 14 residues.